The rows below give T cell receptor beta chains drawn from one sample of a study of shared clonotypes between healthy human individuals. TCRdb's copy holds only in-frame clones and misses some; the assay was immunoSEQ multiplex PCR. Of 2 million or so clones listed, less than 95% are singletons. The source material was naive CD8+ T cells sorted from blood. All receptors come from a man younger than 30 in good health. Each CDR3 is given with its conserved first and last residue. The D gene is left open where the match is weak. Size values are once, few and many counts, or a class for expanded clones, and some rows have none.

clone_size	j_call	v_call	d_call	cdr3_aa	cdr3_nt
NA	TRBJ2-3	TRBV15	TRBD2	CATSLAALGVDTQYF	TGTGCCACCAGCCTAGCGGCTCTGGGGGTAGATACGCAGTATTTT
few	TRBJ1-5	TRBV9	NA	CASSRGAGQPQHF	TGTGCCAGCAGCCGGGGGGCTGGGCAGCCCCAGCATTTT
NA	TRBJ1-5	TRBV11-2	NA	CASSWSNQPQHF	TGTGCCAGCAGCTGGTCAAATCAGCCCCAGCATTTT
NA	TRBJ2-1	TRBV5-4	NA	CASSLAPGSSYNEQFF	TGTGCCAGCAGCTTGGCGCCAGGAAGCTCCTACAATGAGCAGTTCTTC
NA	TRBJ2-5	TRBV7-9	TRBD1	CASSLEIGTAQETQYF	TGTGCCAGCAGCTTAGAAATCGGGACAGCTCAAGAGACCCAGTACTTC
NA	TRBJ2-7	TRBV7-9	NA	CASSPGGDGVLNYEQYF	TGTGCCAGCAGCCCAGGGGGGGACGGAGTTCTGAACTACGAGCAGTACTTC
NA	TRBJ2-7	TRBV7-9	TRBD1	CASSPGGGQGSYEQYF	TGTGCCAGCAGCCCAGGTGGCGGACAGGGGTCCTACGAGCAGTACTTC
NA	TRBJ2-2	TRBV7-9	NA	CASSLGGTRVGELFF	TGTGCCAGCAGCTTAGGCGGGACCAGGGTCGGGGAGCTGTTTTTT
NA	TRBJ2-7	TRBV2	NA	CASSGRTVSYEQYF	TGTGCCAGCAGTGGGAGGACAGTCTCCTACGAGCAGTACTTC
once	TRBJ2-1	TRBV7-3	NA	CASSLIAGTYNEQFF	TGTGCCAGCAGCTTAATAGCTGGGACCTACAATGAGCAGTTCTTC
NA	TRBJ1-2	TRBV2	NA	CASSEYGTNYGYTF	TGTGCCAGCAGTGAATACGGGACTAACTATGGCTACACCTTC
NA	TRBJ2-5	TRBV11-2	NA	CASSPSAWGQETQYF	TGTGCCAGCAGCCCCTCCGCCTGGGGGCAAGAGACCCAGTACTTC
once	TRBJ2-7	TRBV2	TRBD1	CASSASGTGRYEQYF	TGTGCCAGCAGTGCCTCCGGGACAGGGCGTTACGAGCAGTACTTC
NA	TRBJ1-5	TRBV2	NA	CASSEDSSYNQPQHF	TGTGCCAGCAGTGAGGACAGTAGTTACAATCAGCCCCAGCATTTT
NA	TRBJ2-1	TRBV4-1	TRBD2	CASSQDGTSGGAFDEQFF	TGCGCCAGCAGCCAAGATGGCACTAGCGGGGGGGCTTTCGATGAGCAGTTCTTC
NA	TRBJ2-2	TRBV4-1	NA	CASSLRGADTGELFF	TGCGCCAGCAGCCTAAGAGGGGCCGACACCGGGGAGCTGTTTTTT
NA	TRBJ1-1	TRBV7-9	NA	CASSPWTANTEAFF	TGTGCCAGCAGCCCGTGGACAGCGAACACTGAAGCTTTCTTT
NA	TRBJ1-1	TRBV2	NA	CASRRRRGEDEAFF	TGTGCCAGCAGGAGGCGAAGGGGTGAGGATGAAGCTTTCTTT
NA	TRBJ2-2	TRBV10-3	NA	CAISESNFYQGFDAGELFF	TGTGCCATCAGTGAGTCGAATTTTTATCAGGGGTTCGACGCCGGGGAGCTGTTTTTT
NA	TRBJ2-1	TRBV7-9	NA	CASSLDPFRAYNEQFF	TGTGCCAGCAGCTTAGACCCCTTTCGGGCGTACAATGAGCAGTTCTTC
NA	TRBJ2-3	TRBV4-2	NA	CASSPLLGLDTQYF	TGTGCCAGCAGCCCCCTTCTAGGACTAGATACGCAGTATTTT
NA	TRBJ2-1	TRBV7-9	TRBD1	CASSLQGDSNEQFF	TGTGCCAGCAGCTTACAGGGGGATAGCAATGAGCAGTTCTTC
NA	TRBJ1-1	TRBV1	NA	CTSSQGGFTEAFF	TGCACCAGCAGCCAAGGGGGCTTCACTGAAGCTTTCTTT
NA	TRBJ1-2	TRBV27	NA	CASSSGQLTSNYGYTF	TGTGCCAGCAGCTCCGGACAGCTCACCTCTAACTATGGCTACACCTTC
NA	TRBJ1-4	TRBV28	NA	CASSPALAETNEKLFF	TGTGCCAGCAGTCCCGCCTTGGCAGAAACTAATGAAAAACTGTTTTTT
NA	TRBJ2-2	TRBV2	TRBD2	CASSARTSGEPGELFF	TGTGCCAGCAGTGCCCGGACTAGCGGGGAACCCGGGGAGCTGTTTTTT
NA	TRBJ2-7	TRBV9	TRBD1	CASSVDGQGAYEQYF	TGTGCCAGCAGCGTAGATGGACAGGGGGCCTACGAGCAGTACTTC
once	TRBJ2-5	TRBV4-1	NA	CASSQDRASQETQYF	TGCGCCAGCAGCCAAGATAGGGCGTCCCAAGAGACCCAGTACTTC
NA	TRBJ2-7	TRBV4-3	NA	CASSLGIGSTYEQYF	TGCGCCAGCAGCCTCGGTATAGGGTCCACCTACGAGCAGTACTTC
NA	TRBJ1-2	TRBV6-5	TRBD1	CASSYFGGGSYGYTF	TGTGCCAGCAGTTACTTTGGAGGGGGCAGCTATGGCTACACCTTC
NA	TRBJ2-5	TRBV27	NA	CASSLIGSETQYF	TGTGCCAGCAGTTTAATTGGGTCGGAGACCCAGTACTTC
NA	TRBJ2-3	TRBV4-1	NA	CASSQKDTQYF	TGCGCCAGCAGCCAAAAAGACACTCAGTATTTT
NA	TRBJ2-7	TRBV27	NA	CASSLSGRIQPYEREQYF	TGTGCCAGCAGTTTATCCGGGCGGATTCAACCCTACGAGCGAGAGCAGTACTTC
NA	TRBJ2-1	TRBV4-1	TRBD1	CASSQYPVGTVRNEQFF	TGCGCCAGCAGCCAGTATCCTGTCGGGACAGTAAGGAATGAGCAGTTCTTC
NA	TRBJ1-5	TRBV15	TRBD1	CATSRDGQGEMWGNQPQHF	TGTGCCACCAGCAGAGATGGACAGGGGGAAATGTGGGGCAATCAGCCCCAGCATTTT
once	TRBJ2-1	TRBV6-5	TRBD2	CASSYSKLAGDKFF	TGTGCCAGCAGTTACTCGAAACTAGCGGGGGATAAGTTCTTC
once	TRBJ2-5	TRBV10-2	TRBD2	CASRASGRQETQYF	TGCGCCAGCAGGGCTAGCGGACGCCAAGAGACCCAGTACTTC